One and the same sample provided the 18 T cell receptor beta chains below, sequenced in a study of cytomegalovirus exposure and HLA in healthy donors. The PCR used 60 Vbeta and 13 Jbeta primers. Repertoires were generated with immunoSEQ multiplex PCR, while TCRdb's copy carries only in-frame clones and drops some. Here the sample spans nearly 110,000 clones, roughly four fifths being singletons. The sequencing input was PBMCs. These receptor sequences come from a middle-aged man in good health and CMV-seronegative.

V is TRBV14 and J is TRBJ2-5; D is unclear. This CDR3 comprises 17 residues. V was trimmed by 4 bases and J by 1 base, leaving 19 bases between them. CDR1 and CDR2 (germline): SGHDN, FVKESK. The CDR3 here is CASSPRRQAIPQETQYF. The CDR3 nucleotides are TGTGCCAGCAGCCCGAGAAGGCAGGCTATCCCCCAAGAGACCCAGTACTTC.

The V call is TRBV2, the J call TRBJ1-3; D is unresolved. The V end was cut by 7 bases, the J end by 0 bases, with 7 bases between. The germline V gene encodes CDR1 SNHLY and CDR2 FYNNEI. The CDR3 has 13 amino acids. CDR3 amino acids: CASTRSSGNTIYF. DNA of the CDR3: TGTGCCAGCACGAGGAGCTCTGGAAACACCATATATTTT.

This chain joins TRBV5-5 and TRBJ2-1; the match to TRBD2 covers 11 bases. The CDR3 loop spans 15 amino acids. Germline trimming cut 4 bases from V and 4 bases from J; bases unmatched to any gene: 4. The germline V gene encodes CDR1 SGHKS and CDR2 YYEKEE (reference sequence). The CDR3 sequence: CASSDIAGGYNEQFF. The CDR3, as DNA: TGTGCCAGCAGCGATATAGCGGGGGGGTACAATGAGCAGTTCTTC.

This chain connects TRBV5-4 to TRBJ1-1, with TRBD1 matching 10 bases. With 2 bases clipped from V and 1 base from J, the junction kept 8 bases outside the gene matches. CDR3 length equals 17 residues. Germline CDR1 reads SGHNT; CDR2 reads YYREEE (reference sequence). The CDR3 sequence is CASSLLGQGGENTEAFF. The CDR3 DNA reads TGTGCCAGCAGCTTACTAGGACAGGGGGGGGAGAACACTGAAGCTTTCTTT. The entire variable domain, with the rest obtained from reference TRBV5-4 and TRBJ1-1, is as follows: ETGVTQSPTHLIKTRGQQVTLRCSSQSGHNTVSWYQQALGQGPQFIFQYYREEENGRGNFPPRFSGLQFPNYSSELNVNALELDDSALYLCASSLLGQGGENTEAFFGQGTRLTVV.

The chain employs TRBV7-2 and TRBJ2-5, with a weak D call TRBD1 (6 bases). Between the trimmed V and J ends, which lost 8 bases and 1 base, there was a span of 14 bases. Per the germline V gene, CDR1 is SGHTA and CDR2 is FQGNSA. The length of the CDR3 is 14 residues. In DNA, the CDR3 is TGTGCCAGCCAAGCTTCCAGGGGCCAAGAGACCCAGTACTTC. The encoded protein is CASQASRGQETQYF. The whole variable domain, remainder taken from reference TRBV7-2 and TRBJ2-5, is GAGVSQSPSNKVTEKGKDVELRCDPISGHTALYWYRQSLGQGLEFLIYFQGNSAPDKSGLPSDRFSAERTGGSVSTLTIQRTQQEDSAVYLCASQASRGQETQYFGPGTRLLVL.

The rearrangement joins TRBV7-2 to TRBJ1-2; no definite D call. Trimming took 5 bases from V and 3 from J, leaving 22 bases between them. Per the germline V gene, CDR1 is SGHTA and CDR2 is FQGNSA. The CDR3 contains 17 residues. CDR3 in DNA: TGTGCCAGCAGCCCGCGCGGGCCGCAAAATTCACACTATGGCTACACCTTC. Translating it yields CASSPRGPQNSHYGYTF.

The CDR3 nucleotides are TGTGCCAGCAGTGGATGGGCCCCCGGGGGTGGCTACACCTTC. It is translated as CASSGWAPGGGYTF. The J gene is TRBJ1-2, the V gene TRBV28, with D tentatively TRBD1 (5 bases). The CDR3 is 14 amino acids. Trimming shortened V by 5 bases and J by 7 bases, and 17 bases separated the two germline ends. Per the germline V gene, CDR1 is MDHEN and CDR2 is SYDVKM.

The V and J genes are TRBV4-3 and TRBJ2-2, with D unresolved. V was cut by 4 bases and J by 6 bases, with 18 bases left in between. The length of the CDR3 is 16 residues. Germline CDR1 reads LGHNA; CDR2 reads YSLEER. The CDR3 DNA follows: TGCGCCAGCAGCCCTTCAGCCCTCAACGGAGCCGGGGAGCTGTTTTTT. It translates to CASSPSALNGAGELFF.

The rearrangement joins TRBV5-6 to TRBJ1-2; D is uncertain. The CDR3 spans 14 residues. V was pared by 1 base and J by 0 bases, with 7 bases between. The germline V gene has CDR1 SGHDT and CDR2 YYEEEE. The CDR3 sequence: CASSLTQTNYGYTF. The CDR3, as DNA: TGTGCCAGCAGCTTGACACAAACTAACTATGGCTACACCTTC.

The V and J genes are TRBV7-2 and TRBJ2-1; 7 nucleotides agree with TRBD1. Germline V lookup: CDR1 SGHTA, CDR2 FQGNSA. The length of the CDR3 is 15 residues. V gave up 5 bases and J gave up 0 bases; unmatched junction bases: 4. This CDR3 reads CASSIRDSSYNEQFF. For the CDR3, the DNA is TGTGCCAGCAGCATCCGGGACAGCTCCTACAATGAGCAGTTCTTC. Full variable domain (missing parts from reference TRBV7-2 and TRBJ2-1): GAGVSQSPSNKVTEKGKDVELRCDPISGHTALYWYRQSLGQGLEFLIYFQGNSAPDKSGLPSDRFSAERTGGSVSTLTIQRTQQEDSAVYLCASSIRDSSYNEQFFGPGTRLTVL.

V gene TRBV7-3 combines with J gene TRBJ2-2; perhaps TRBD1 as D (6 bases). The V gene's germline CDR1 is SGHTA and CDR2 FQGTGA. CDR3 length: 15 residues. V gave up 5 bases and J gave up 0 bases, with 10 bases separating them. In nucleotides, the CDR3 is TGTGCCAGCAGCCAGGACAGTGCGAACACCGGGGAGCTGTTTTTT. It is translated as CASSQDSANTGELFF.

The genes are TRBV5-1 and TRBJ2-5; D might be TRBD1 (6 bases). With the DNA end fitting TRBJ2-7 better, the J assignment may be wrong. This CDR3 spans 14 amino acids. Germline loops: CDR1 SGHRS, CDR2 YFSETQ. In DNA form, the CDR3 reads TGCGCCAGCAGCTTGGAACAGGGATCCTACGAGCAGTACTTC. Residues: CASSLEQGSYEQYF.

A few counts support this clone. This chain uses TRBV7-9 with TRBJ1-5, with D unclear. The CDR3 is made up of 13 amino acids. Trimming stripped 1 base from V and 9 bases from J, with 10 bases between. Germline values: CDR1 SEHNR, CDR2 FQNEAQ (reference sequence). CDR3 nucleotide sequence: TGTGCCAGCAGCTTAGGCGGGCAGATGCCCCAGCATTTT. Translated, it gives CASSLGGQMPQHF.

The CDR3 DNA follows: TGTGCCAGCAGGGCCGGGATCAACTACGAGCAGTACGTC. Translating gives CASRAGINYEQYV. This chain uses TRBV6-1 with TRBJ2-7, with D possibly TRBD2 on 5 matching bases. There are 13 residues in the CDR3. Germline-derived CDR1 and CDR2 are MNHNS and SASEGT. With 6 bases removed from V and 3 bases from J, the gap between germline ends came to 12 bases.

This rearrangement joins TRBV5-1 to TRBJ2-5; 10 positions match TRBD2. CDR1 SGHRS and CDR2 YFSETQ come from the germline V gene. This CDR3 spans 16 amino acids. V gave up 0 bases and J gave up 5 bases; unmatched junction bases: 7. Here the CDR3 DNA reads TGCGCCAGCAGCTTGGTCGCTAGCGGGGGTTCGGAGACCCAGTACTTC. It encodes CASSLVASGGSETQYF.

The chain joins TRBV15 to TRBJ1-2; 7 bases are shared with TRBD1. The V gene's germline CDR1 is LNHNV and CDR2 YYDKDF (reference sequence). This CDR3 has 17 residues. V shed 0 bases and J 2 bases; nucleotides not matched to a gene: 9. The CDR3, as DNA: TGTGCCACCAGCAGAGAGACCGACAGGGCTTGGAACTATGGCTACACCTTC. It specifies CATSRETDRAWNYGYTF.

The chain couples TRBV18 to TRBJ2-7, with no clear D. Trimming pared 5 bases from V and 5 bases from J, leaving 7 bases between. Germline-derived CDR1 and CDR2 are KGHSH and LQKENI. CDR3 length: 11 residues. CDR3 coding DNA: TGTGCCAGCTCAACGCGCCACGAGCAGTACTTC. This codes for CASSTRHEQYF.

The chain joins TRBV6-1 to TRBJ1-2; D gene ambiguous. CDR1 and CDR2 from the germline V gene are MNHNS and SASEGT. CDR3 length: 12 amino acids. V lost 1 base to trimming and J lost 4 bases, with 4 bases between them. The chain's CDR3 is CASSEVLYGYTF. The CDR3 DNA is TGTGCCAGCAGTGAAGTTCTCTATGGCTACACCTTC.